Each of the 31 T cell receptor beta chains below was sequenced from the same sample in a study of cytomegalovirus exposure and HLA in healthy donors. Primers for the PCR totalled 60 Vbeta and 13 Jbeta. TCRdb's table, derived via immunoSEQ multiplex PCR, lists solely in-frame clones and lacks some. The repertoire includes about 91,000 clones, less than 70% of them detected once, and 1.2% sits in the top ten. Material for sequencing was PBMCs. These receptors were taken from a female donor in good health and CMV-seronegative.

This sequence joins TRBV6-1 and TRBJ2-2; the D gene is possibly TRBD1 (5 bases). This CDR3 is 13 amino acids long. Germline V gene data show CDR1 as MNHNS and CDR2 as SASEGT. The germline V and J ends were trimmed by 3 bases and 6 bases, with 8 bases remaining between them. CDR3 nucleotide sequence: TGTGCCAGCAGTGATCAGGGTTCCGGGGAGCTGTTTTTT. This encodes CASSDQGSGELFF.

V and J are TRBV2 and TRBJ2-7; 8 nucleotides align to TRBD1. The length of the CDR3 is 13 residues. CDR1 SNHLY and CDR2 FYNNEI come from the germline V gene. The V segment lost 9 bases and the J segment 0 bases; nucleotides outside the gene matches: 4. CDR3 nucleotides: TGTGCCAGTAGGGGGACAGGCTCCTACGAGCAGTACTTC. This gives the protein CASRGTGSYEQYF.

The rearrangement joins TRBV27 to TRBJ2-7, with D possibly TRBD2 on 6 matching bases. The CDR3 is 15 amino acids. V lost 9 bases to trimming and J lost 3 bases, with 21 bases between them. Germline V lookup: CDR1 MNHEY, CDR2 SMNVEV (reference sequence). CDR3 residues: CASKTTGTSLYEQYF. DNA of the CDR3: TGTGCCAGTAAAACCACCGGGACTTCCCTCTACGAGCAGTACTTC.

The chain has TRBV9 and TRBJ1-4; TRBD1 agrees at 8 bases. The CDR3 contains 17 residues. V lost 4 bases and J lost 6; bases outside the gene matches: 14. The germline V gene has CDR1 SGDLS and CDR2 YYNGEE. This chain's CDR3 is CASSPRTGWEPDEKLFF. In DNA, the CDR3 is TGTGCCAGCAGCCCCAGGACAGGGTGGGAGCCGGATGAAAAACTGTTTTTT.

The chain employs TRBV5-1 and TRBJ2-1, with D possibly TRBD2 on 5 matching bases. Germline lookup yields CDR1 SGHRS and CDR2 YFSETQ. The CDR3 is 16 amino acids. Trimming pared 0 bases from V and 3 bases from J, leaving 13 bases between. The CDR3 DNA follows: TGCGCCAGCAGCTTGGGCGGGTCCGGGTACTACAATGAGCAGTTCTTC. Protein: CASSLGGSGYYNEQFF.

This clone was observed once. Here the CDR3 DNA reads TGTGCCTGGACCGTGGGAGGGCACCTTGGTTCACCCCTCCACTTT. Amino acid sequence: CAWTVGGHLGSPLHF. The genes are TRBV30 and TRBJ1-6; D is uncertain. CDR1 is GTSNPN and CDR2 is SVGIG in the germline V gene (reference sequence). The V end lost 4 bases, the J end lost 9 bases, and 19 bases lay between the germline ends. The CDR3 spans 15 residues.

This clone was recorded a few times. The CDR3 DNA reads TGTGCCAGCAGCCCCCCGGAGGGGCCGTCCTACGAGCAGTACTTC. Its protein product is CASSPPEGPSYEQYF. The chain combines TRBV9 with TRBJ2-7; D may be TRBD2 (6 bases). Germline values: CDR1 SGDLS, CDR2 YYNGEE. The CDR3 has 15 residues. The V end lost 4 bases, the J end lost 1 base, and 15 bases lay between the germline ends.

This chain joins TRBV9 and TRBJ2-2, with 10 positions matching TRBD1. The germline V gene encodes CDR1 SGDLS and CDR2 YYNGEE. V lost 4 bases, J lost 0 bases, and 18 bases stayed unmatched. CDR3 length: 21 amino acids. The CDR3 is CASSPSIWDRGLNSNTGELFF. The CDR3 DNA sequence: TGTGCCAGCAGCCCCTCAATCTGGGACAGGGGCTTAAATTCGAACACCGGGGAGCTGTTTTTT. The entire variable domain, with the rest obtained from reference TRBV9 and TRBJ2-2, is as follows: DSGVTQTPKHLITATGQRVTLRCSPRSGDLSVYWYQQSLDQGLQFLIQYYNGEERAKGNILERFSAQQFPDLHSELNLSSLELGDSALYFCASSPSIWDRGLNSNTGELFFGEGSRLTVL.

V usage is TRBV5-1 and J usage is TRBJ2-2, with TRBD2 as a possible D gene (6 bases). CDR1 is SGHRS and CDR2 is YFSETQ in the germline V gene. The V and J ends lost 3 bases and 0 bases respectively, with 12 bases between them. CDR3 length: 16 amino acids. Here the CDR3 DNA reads TGCGCCAGCAGCTGGAGGGGACCTACGAACACCGGGGAGCTGTTTTTT. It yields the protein CASSWRGPTNTGELFF.

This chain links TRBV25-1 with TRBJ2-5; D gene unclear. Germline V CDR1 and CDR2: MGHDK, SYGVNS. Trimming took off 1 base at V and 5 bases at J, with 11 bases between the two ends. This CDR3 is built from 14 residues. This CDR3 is CASSESKVGETQYF. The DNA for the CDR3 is TGTGCCAGCAGTGAATCGAAGGTCGGGGAGACCCAGTACTTC.

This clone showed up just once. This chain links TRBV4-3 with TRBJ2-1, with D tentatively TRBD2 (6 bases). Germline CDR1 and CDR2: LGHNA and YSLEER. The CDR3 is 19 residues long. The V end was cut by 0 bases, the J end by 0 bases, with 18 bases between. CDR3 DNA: TGCGCCAGCAGCCAAGATCTAGGGACTGGATCCCGCTCCTACAATGAGCAGTTCTTC. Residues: CASSQDLGTGSRSYNEQFF.

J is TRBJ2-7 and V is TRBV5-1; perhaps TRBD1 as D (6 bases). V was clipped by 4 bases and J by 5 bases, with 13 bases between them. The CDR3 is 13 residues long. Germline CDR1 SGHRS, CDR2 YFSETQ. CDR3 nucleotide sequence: TGCGCCAGCAGCGTTCCTACAGGGCACGAGCAGTACTTC. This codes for CASSVPTGHEQYF.

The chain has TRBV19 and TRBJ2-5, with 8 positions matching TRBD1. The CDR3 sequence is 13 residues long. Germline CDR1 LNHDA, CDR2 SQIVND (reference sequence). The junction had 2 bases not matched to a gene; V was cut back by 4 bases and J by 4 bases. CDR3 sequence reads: CASSSGQGETQYF. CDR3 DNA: TGTGCCAGTAGTAGCGGACAGGGAGAGACCCAGTACTTC. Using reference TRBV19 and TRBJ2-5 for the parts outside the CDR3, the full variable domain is DGGITQSPKYLFRKEGQNVTLSCEQNLNHDAMYWYRQDPGQGLRLIYYSQIVNDFQKGDIAEGYSVSREKKESFPLTVTSAQKNPTAFYLCASSSGQGETQYFGPGTRLLVL.

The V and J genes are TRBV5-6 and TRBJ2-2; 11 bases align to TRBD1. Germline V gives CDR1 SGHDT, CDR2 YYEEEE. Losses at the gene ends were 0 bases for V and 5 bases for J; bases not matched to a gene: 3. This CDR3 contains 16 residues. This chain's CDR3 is CASSLGGQGETGELFF. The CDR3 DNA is TGTGCCAGCAGCTTGGGGGGACAGGGGGAAACCGGGGAGCTGTTTTTT.

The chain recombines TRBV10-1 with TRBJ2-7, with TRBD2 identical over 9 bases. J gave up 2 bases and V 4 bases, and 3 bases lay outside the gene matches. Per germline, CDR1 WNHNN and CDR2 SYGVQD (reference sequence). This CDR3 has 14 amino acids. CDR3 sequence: CASSGSGGTYEQYF. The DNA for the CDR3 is TGCGCCAGCAGTGGTAGCGGGGGTACCTACGAGCAGTACTTC.

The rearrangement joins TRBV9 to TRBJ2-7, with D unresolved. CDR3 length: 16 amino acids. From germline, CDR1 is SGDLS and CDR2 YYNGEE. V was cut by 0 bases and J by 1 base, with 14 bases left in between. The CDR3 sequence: CASSVEPSSQSYEQYF. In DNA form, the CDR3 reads TGTGCCAGCAGCGTAGAACCGTCTAGTCAGTCCTACGAGCAGTACTTC.

In DNA form, the CDR3 reads TGCGCCAGCAGCCAAGATAAGGTAGCGGGGGGGCCCGGAGAGACCCAGTACTTC. Translated, it gives CASSQDKVAGGPGETQYF. V and J are TRBV4-1 and TRBJ2-5, with TRBD2 identical over 11 bases. The CDR3 length is 18 residues. The V segment lost 0 bases and the J segment 4 bases; nucleotides outside the gene matches: 10. Germline loops: CDR1 MGHRA, CDR2 YSYEKL.

Here the CDR3 reads CASSAHGSGFQETQYF. CDR3 DNA: TGTGCCAGCAGCGCCCATGGGAGCGGATTCCAAGAGACCCAGTACTTC. The chain has TRBV9 and TRBJ2-5; possibly TRBD2 for D (5 bases). With 3 bases removed from V and 1 base from J, the gap between germline ends came to 16 bases. Germline CDR1 reads SGDLS; CDR2 reads YYNGEE. The CDR3 has 16 residues.

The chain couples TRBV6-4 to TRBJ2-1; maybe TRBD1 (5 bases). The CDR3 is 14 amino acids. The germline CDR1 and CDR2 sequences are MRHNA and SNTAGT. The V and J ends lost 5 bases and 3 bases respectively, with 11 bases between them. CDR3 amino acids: CASSLGPLYNEQFF. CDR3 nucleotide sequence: TGTGCCAGCAGTTTGGGGCCTCTCTACAATGAGCAGTTCTTC.

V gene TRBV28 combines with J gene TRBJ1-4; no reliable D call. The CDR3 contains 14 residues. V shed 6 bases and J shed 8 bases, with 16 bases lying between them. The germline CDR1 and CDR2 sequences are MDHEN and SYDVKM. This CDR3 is CASRQQLLGEKLFF. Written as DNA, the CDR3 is TGTGCCAGCAGGCAACAGCTCCTTGGGGAAAAACTGTTTTTT. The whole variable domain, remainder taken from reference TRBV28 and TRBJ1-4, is DVKVTQSSRYLVKRTGEKVFLECVQDMDHENMFWYRQDPGLGLRLIYFSYDVKMKEKGDIPEGYSVSREKKERFSLILESASTNQTSMYLCASRQQLLGEKLFFGSGTQLSVL.

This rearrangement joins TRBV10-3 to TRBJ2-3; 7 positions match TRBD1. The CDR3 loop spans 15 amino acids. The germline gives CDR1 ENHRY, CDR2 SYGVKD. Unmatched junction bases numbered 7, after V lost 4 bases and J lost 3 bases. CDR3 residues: CAISGRGLRTDTQYF. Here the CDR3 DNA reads TGTGCCATCAGTGGCAGGGGGTTGAGAACAGATACGCAGTATTTT.

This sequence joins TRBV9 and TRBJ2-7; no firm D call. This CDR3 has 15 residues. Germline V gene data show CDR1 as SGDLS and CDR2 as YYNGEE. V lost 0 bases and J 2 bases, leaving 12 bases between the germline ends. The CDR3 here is CASSVELGPTYEQYF. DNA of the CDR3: TGTGCCAGCAGCGTAGAATTGGGCCCTACCTACGAGCAGTACTTC.

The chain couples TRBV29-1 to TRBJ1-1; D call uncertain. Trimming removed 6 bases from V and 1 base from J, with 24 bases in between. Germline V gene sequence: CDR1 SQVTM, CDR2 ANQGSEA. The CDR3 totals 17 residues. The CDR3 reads CSVASPGGRVRNTEAFF. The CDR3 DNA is TGCAGCGTCGCCTCCCCGGGTGGGCGGGTGCGGAACACTGAAGCTTTCTTT.

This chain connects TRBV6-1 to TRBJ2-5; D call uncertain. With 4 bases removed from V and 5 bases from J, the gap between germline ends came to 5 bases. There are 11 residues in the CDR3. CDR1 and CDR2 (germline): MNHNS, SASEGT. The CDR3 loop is CASSVRETQYF. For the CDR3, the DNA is TGTGCCAGCAGTGTCCGTGAGACCCAGTACTTC.

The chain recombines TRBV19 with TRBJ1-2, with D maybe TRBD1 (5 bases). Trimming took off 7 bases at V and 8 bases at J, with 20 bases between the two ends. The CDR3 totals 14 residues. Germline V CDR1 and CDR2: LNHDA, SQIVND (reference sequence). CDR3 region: CASTPVEQVGGYTF. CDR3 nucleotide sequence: TGTGCCAGTACCCCAGTGGAACAGGTTGGCGGCTACACCTTC. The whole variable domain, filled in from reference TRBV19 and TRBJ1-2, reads DGGITQSPKYLFRKEGQNVTLSCEQNLNHDAMYWYRQDPGQGLRLIYYSQIVNDFQKGDIAEGYSVSREKKESFPLTVTSAQKNPTAFYLCASTPVEQVGGYTFGSGTRLTVV.

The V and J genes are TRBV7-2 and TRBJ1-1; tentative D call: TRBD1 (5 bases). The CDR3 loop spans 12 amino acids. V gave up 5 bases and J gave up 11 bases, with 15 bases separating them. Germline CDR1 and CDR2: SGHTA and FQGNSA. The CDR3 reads CASSLGGFVAFF. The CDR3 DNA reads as TGTGCCAGCAGCCTCGGGGGGTTTGTTGCTTTCTTT.

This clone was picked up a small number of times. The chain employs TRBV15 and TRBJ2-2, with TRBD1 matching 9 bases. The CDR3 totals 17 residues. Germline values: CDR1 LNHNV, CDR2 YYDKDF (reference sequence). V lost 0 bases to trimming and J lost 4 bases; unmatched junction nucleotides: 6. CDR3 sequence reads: CATSREQGASSTGELFF. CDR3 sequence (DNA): TGTGCCACCAGCAGAGAACAGGGGGCGTCGAGCACCGGGGAGCTGTTTTTT.

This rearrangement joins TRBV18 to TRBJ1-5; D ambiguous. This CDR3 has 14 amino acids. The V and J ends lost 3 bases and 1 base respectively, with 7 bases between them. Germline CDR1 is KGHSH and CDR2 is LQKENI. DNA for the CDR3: TGTGCCAGCTCACCTCCGGGAAGCAATCAGCCCCAGCATTTT. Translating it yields CASSPPGSNQPQHF.

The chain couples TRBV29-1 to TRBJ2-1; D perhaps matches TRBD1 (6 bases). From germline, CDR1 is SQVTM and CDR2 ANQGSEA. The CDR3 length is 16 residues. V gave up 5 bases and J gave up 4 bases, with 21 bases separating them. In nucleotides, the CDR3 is TGCAGCGTTTCAGGGGCGGGTAGCCGGGGTTACAATGAGCAGTTCTTC. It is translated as CSVSGAGSRGYNEQFF.

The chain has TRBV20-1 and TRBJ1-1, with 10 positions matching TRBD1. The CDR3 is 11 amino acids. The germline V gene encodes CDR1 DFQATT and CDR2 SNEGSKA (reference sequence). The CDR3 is CSPGQGTEAFF. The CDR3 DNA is TGCAGCCCGGGACAGGGGACTGAAGCTTTCTTT.

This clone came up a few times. CDR3 nucleotide sequence: TGTGCCACCAGCAGAGAATCGGGTAACTACGAGCAGTACTTC. The encoded protein is CATSRESGNYEQYF. This chain joins TRBV15 and TRBJ2-7; no reliable D call. Germline CDR1 reads LNHNV; CDR2 reads YYDKDF (reference sequence). The CDR3 runs to 14 residues. The V end lost 0 bases, the J end lost 3 bases, and 9 bases lay between the germline ends.